This is a list of T cell receptor beta chains from one sample in a study of cytomegalovirus exposure and HLA in healthy donors. Some clones are missing from TCRdb's copy, which holds only in-frame ones; the method was immunoSEQ multiplex PCR. The data contain 75,000 to 100,000 clones, 7.6% of them singletons. The source material was PBMCs. All receptors derive from a man aged 45 to 65 in good health and CMV-seronegative. Each CDR3 is given with its conserved first and last residue. The order of the fields is J gene, D gene, V gene, clone size, CDR3 protein, CDR3 DNA. A D gene is named only where the DNA matches it firmly. Clone size appears in some rows only: once, few, many, or a class for an expanded clone.

TRBJ2-7	TRBD2	TRBV7-9	NA	CASSLQSGVSYEQYF	TGTGCCAGCAGCTTACAGAGCGGGGTTTCCTACGAGCAGTACTTC
TRBJ2-5	TRBD1	TRBV5-5	few	CASSLGTGKETQYF	TGTGCCAGCAGCTTGGGGACAGGAAAAGAGACCCAGTACTTC
TRBJ2-7	TRBD2	TRBV18	NA	CASSQTGTSGGTYEQYF	TGTGCCAGCTCCCAAACGGGAACTAGCGGGGGTACCTACGAGCAGTACTTC
TRBJ2-7	TRBD1	TRBV27	NA	CASRPHSGQGYEQYF	TGTGCCAGCAGACCCCACTCGGGACAGGGCTACGAGCAGTACTTC
TRBJ2-2	TRBD2	TRBV6-4	NA	CASSDGAGGQSGELFF	TGTGCCAGCAGTGACGGAGCGGGGGGGCAGTCCGGGGAGCTGTTTTTT
TRBJ1-1	TRBD1	TRBV19	few	CASDRGWNTEAFF	TGTGCCAGTGACAGGGGATGGAACACTGAAGCTTTCTTT
TRBJ2-2	TRBD2	TRBV5-1	few	CASSRWGGDPTGELFF	TGCGCCAGCAGTAGGTGGGGAGGGGACCCCACCGGGGAGCTGTTTTTT
TRBJ1-1	NA	TRBV6-5	few	CASSYSAGNTEAFF	TGTGCCAGCAGTTACTCCGCGGGGAACACTGAAGCTTTCTTT
TRBJ1-2	NA	TRBV7-5	few	CARSLAPFPPGGSGYTF	TGTGCCAGAAGCTTAGCGCCGTTTCCCCCAGGGGGAAGCGGCTACACCTTC
TRBJ2-1	TRBD2	TRBV11-2	few	CASSLEASGFYNEQFF	TGTGCCAGCAGCTTAGAGGCTAGCGGGTTTTACAATGAGCAGTTCTTC
TRBJ2-3	NA	TRBV6-1	NA	CASSAAGGTDAQYF	TGTGCCAGCAGTGCGGCAGGAGGCACAGATGCGCAGTATTTT
TRBJ1-1	NA	TRBV6-1	few	CASSVRNTEAFF	TGTGCCAGCAGTGTGAGAAACACTGAAGCTTTCTTT
TRBJ1-1	NA	TRBV6-5	few	CASSYDLGTSAFF	TGTGCCAGCAGTTACGACCTAGGGACAAGTGCTTTCTTT
TRBJ2-2	TRBD1	TRBV19	many	CASSGQAILGELFF	TGTGCCAGTAGCGGACAGGCAATCCTCGGGGAGCTGTTTTTT
TRBJ2-7	NA	TRBV10-3	few	CAISEPQGLSYEQYF	TGTGCCATCAGTGAGCCCCAGGGCCTCTCCTACGAGCAGTACTTC
TRBJ1-4	NA	TRBV15	NA	CATSRLPPGQVLSGEKLFF	TGTGCCACCAGCAGACTTCCTCCGGGACAAGTTCTGAGCGGTGAAAAACTGTTTTTT
TRBJ2-1	NA	TRBV6-6	few	CASSYSKRAYNEQFF	TGTGCCAGCAGTTACTCGAAGCGGGCCTACAATGAGCAGTTCTTC
TRBJ1-1	TRBD1	TRBV27	few	CASSPRQGSVTEAFF	TGTGCCAGCAGTCCACGACAGGGTTCCGTAACTGAAGCTTTCTTT
TRBJ2-7	TRBD2	TRBV5-4	NA	CASSGLAGGGGGYEQYF	TGTGCCAGTTCGGGACTAGCGGGAGGAGGGGGAGGGTACGAGCAGTACTTC
TRBJ1-3	NA	TRBV28	few	CASSETALGNTIYF	TGTGCCAGCAGTGAAACAGCTCTCGGAAACACCATATATTTT
TRBJ2-1	TRBD2	TRBV4-3	few	CASRRLAGGSGWNEQFF	TGCGCCAGCAGACGACTAGCGGGAGGATCCGGGTGGAATGAGCAGTTCTTC
TRBJ2-2	TRBD1	TRBV29-1	few	CSVDRGTGGRPGELFF	TGCAGCGTGGATCGGGGGACAGGGGGGAGGCCCGGGGAGCTGTTTTTT
TRBJ1-2	TRBD1	TRBV19	NA	CASSPGGTVYGYTF	TGTGCCAGTAGTCCGGGCGGGACAGTCTATGGCTACACCTTC
TRBJ2-3	NA	TRBV5-4	few	CASSQDPPDTQYF	TGTGCCAGCAGCCAGGATCCGCCAGATACGCAGTATTTT